Listed here are 11 T cell receptor beta chains from one sample, sequenced in a study of T cell responses to AZD1222 COVID-19 vaccine. Sequencing was performed with immunoSEQ multiplex PCR; in TCRdb, only in-frame clones are kept and a portion is missing. Altogether approximately 90,000 clones are present, around 87% being singletons, with the ten largest covering approximately 9.1%. This sample comprised peripheral blood, obtained on day 0 of AZD1222 vaccination. These TCRs come from an adult in good health.

The rearrangement uses TRBV7-9 and TRBJ2-7; TRBD1 agrees at 7 bases. Germline values: CDR1 SEHNR, CDR2 FQNEAQ (reference sequence). V lost 5 bases, J lost 0 bases, and 4 bases stayed unmatched. CDR3 length: 14 amino acids. The CDR3 here is CASSPGQDSYEQYF. CDR3 in DNA: TGTGCCAGCAGCCCCGGACAGGACTCCTACGAGCAGTACTTC.

The chain recombines TRBV7-8 with TRBJ1-6; maybe TRBD1 (6 bases). This CDR3 has 15 residues. Per germline, CDR1 SGHVS and CDR2 FQNEAQ. Trimming left V 9 bases short and J 6 bases short, with 18 bases between. For the CDR3, the DNA is TGTGCCAGTCAACAAGGGGACAAATTTAATTCACCCCTCCACTTT. It is translated as CASQQGDKFNSPLHF.

This clone turned up a few times. This chain joins TRBV6-1 and TRBJ2-5; 9 nucleotides agree with TRBD2. Germline CDR1 and CDR2: MNHNS and SASEGT. V trimming: 4 bases; J trimming: 1 base; junction bases outside the gene matches: 4. This CDR3 contains 15 residues. The CDR3 protein is CASSGAGGFQETQYF. The DNA of the CDR3 is TGTGCCAGCAGTGGAGCGGGGGGATTCCAAGAGACCCAGTACTTC.

The rearrangement joins TRBV6-5 to TRBJ2-3; D is undetermined. The germline gives CDR1 MNHEY, CDR2 SVGAGI. Trimming cost V 6 bases and J 2 bases, with 9 bases left between them. The CDR3 totals 13 residues. Here the CDR3 DNA reads TGTGCCAGCAGCCTTAGATACACAGATACGCAGTATTTT. Amino acids: CASSLRYTDTQYF.

This clone was recorded only once. The rearrangement uses TRBV6-5 and TRBJ2-1; possibly TRBD1 for D (6 bases). Germline V gives CDR1 MNHEY, CDR2 SVGAGI. This CDR3 region has 14 residues. V was cut by 0 bases and J by 8 bases, with 11 bases left in between. The CDR3 reads CASSYSRDIYEQFF. DNA for the CDR3: TGTGCCAGCAGTTACTCCCGGGACATCTATGAGCAGTTCTTC.

The chain links TRBV6-5 to TRBJ1-1; D is possibly TRBD1 (5 bases). Germline V gives CDR1 MNHEY, CDR2 SVGAGI. The CDR3 sequence is 14 residues long. Trimming removed 6 bases at V and 2 bases at J, with 13 bases between. In nucleotides, the CDR3 is TGTGCCAGCAGCCGGACACAGCATAACACTGAAGCTTTCTTT. Amino acid sequence: CASSRTQHNTEAFF.

This chain joins TRBV3-1 (or the pseudogene TRBV3-2) and TRBJ2-7; 12 positions match TRBD1. The CDR3 has 16 amino acids. The trim removed 3 bases at V and 5 bases at J, leaving 8 bases unmatched. Per the germline V gene, CDR1 is LGHDT and CDR2 is YNNKEL (reference sequence). The chain's CDR3 is CASSQIPGQGAHEQYF. DNA of the CDR3: TGTGCCAGCAGCCAGATACCGGGACAGGGGGCTCACGAGCAGTACTTC.

This clone was seen a handful of times. The rearrangement uses TRBV7-9 and TRBJ1-2; D is perhaps TRBD1 (6 bases). The germline V gene has CDR1 SEHNR and CDR2 FQNEAQ (reference sequence). The germline V and J ends were trimmed by 5 bases and 4 bases, with 8 bases remaining between them. The CDR3 is 12 amino acids. CDR3 in amino acids: CASSPQGYGYTF. In DNA form, the CDR3 reads TGTGCCAGCAGCCCACAGGGCTATGGCTACACCTTC.

V is TRBV6-4 and J is TRBJ1-6; TRBD1 might be the D (6 bases). The length of the CDR3 is 12 residues. Trimming cost V 6 bases and J 7 bases, with 7 bases left between them. Germline lookup yields CDR1 MRHNA and CDR2 SNTAGT. The CDR3 is CASSTGNSPLHF. The CDR3 DNA is TGTGCCAGCAGCACAGGGAATTCACCCCTCCACTTT.

The sample holds one count of this clone. V is TRBV7-2 and J is TRBJ2-3; unclear D gene. The V end was cut by 1 base, the J end by 0 bases, with 8 bases between. CDR1 is SGHTA and CDR2 is FQGNSA in the germline V gene. This CDR3 has 15 residues. CDR3 protein: CASSLGDRSTDTQYF. The CDR3 DNA reads TGTGCCAGCAGCTTAGGGGATCGTAGCACAGATACGCAGTATTTT.

The rearrangement joins TRBV24-1 to TRBJ2-3; 10 positions match TRBD2. With 3 bases clipped from V and 5 bases from J, the junction kept 10 bases outside the gene matches. The CDR3 spans 17 residues. Germline loops: CDR1 KGHDR, CDR2 SFDVKD. Here the CDR3 reads CATSDTSGGAGGDTQYF. The CDR3 region has the DNA TGTGCCACCAGTGATACAAGCGGGGGGGCTGGCGGAGATACGCAGTATTTT.